This is a list of T cell receptor beta chains from one sample in a study of blood T cell repertoires in COVID-19. Assay: immunoSEQ multiplex PCR; the TCRdb copy retains only in-frame clones and omits some. The table has about 220,000 clones, 65% to 90% seen once; the top ten hold about 2.5%. Material for sequencing was peripheral blood. Receptors were obtained from a woman in her seventies with COVID-19, enrolled during active disease. CDR3s include the opening cysteine and the closing phenylalanine or tryptophan. A D gene is named only where the DNA matches it firmly. The size entry is marked missing in some rows and otherwise reads once, few, many or a size class.

cdr3_nt cdr3_aa j_call d_call clone_size v_call
TGTGCCAGCAGTCAATCTCAGGGGGCGCTCACCGGGGAGCTGTTTTTT CASSQSQGALTGELFF TRBJ2-2 TRBD1 once TRBV6-6
TGTGCCAGCAGCTCTGACAGAAACTTAGGATCCTACGAGCAGTACTTC CASSSDRNLGSYEQYF TRBJ2-7 - - TRBV11-2
TGTGCCACCAAAGCGGGGACAGGGTCGAACACCGGGGAGCTGTTTTTT CATKAGTGSNTGELFF TRBJ2-2 TRBD1 - TRBV19
TGTGCCAGCAGCCCTACCGGGACAGGGGTTGAAAAACTGTTTTTT CASSPTGTGVEKLFF TRBJ1-4 TRBD1 - TRBV9
TGTGCCAGTAACCATCCTCTATGGACAGCTAACTATGGCTACACCTTC CASNHPLWTANYGYTF TRBJ1-2 - - TRBV19
TGTGCCAGTAGTATAGGCCCGGTCGGCGAGCAGTACTTC CASSIGPVGEQYF TRBJ2-7 - - TRBV19
TGTGCCAGCAGCTTAATCAGCGATGAAGCTTTCTTT CASSLISDEAFF TRBJ1-1 - - TRBV7-8
TGTGCCAGCACCGTACTAGCGGGAGCAGACGAGCAGTACTTC CASTVLAGADEQYF TRBJ2-7 TRBD2 - TRBV27
TGTGCCAGCAGCTGGGGAGGCTTTGGGGAGACCCAGTACTTC CASSWGGFGETQYF TRBJ2-5 - - TRBV7-2
TGCGCCAGGGCGGACAGATACCACACAGATACGCAGTATTTT CARADRYHTDTQYF TRBJ2-3 - - TRBV4-3
TGCGCCAGCAGGCCACATGGGGACAGGGGGCATTACACTGAAGCTTTCTTT CASRPHGDRGHYTEAFF TRBJ1-1 TRBD1 - TRBV5-1
TGTGCCAGCAGCCAAAGACAGGGGAGGGGATTCACAGATACGCAGTATTTT CASSQRQGRGFTDTQYF TRBJ2-3 - - TRBV7-6
TGTGCCAGCAGTTACCAACCCGGGGTGCCGTATGGCTACACCTTC CASSYQPGVPYGYTF TRBJ1-2 - - TRBV6-6
TGTGCCAGCAGCCCGAAAGATAAACAGGGCCACTATGGCTACACCTTC CASSPKDKQGHYGYTF TRBJ1-2 - - TRBV3-1/TRBV3-2
TGTGCCTGGGCGACTAGCGGCATCACCTACGAGCAGTACTTC CAWATSGITYEQYF TRBJ2-7 TRBD2 - TRBV30
TGTGCCAGCAGTTTTAATAACTATGGCTACACCTTC CASSFNNYGYTF TRBJ1-2 - - TRBV27
TGTGCCAGCAGCGTAGGCGGGACAGCTAATGAAAAACTGTTTTTT CASSVGGTANEKLFF TRBJ1-4 TRBD1 - TRBV9
TGTGCCAGCAGCTTGGCGTGGCGGGGGTTGTCCTACGAGCAGTACTTC CASSLAWRGLSYEQYF TRBJ2-7 TRBD2 - TRBV7-9
TGTGCCAGTAGTATAGATGGGGGCACCGGGGTTGGCTACACCTTC CASSIDGGTGVGYTF TRBJ1-2 - - TRBV19
TGTGCCAGTAGTATTGGCAGAACAACCTACAATGAGCAGTTCTTC CASSIGRTTYNEQFF TRBJ2-1 - - TRBV19
TGTGCCGGGTCCCAGGCCGCTAACAGGGCCCAAGAGACCCAGTACTTC CAGSQAANRAQETQYF TRBJ2-5 - - TRBV5-4
TGTGCCAGCAGCCCCGGGACAAGCCTCAATGAGCAGTTCTTC CASSPGTSLNEQFF TRBJ2-1 - - TRBV7-2
TGTGCCAGCAGCCAAGATGGGGAGTATGGCTACACCTTC CASSQDGEYGYTF TRBJ1-2 - - TRBV4-2
TGTGCCAGCACCCCTACGGGCAGGGAATACTATGGCTACACCTTC CASTPTGREYYGYTF TRBJ1-2 - once TRBV25-1
TGTGCCAGCAGTGAAACCGGGACAGGTAAACTTGAGGCTTTCTTT CASSETGTGKLEAFF TRBJ1-1 TRBD1 - TRBV6-4
TGTGCCAGCAGCTCCGCGGGGAACACTGAAGCTTTCTTT CASSSAGNTEAFF TRBJ1-1 - many TRBV7-9
TGCGCCAGCAGCTCGGGACTAGCGGGGGGATCCGAGCAGTACTTC CASSSGLAGGSEQYF TRBJ2-7 TRBD2 few TRBV5-1
TGTGCCAGCAGTTTCCCGACAGAGGGAGGCCTTTATGGCTACACCTTC CASSFPTEGGLYGYTF TRBJ1-2 - - TRBV25-1
TGTGCCACCCGTAAAGGACAGGGCGGGGAGACCCAGTACTTC CATRKGQGGETQYF TRBJ2-5 TRBD1 - TRBV10-3
TGTGCCAGCAGTTACTTAGCGGGAGTGTACAATGAGCAGTTCTTC CASSYLAGVYNEQFF TRBJ2-1 TRBD2 - TRBV6-2/TRBV6-3
TGTGCCAGCAGCCCAATGGACGGGGGGAAACTGTTTTTT CASSPMDGGKLFF TRBJ1-4 - - TRBV12-3/TRBV12-4
TGTGCCAGCAGCTCCCCCTTAGCGGGAACTACCGGGGAGCTGTTTTTT CASSSPLAGTTGELFF TRBJ2-2 TRBD2 - TRBV7-3
TGTGCCAGCAGCCCCGGGACATCACGATCCTACGAGCAGTACTTC CASSPGTSRSYEQYF TRBJ2-7 - - TRBV11-2
TGTGCCAGCAGCCGCCGGGACAGGAGAGAGACCCAGTACTTC CASSRRDRRETQYF TRBJ2-5 TRBD1 - TRBV7-2
TGTGCCCGCCATGGCAGGGGAGACTTC CARHGRGDF TRBJ2-5 - - TRBV27
TGTGCCAGCCTCTCATGGGGGCAGGGCACGATCTATGGCTACACCTTC CASLSWGQGTIYGYTF TRBJ1-2 - - TRBV19